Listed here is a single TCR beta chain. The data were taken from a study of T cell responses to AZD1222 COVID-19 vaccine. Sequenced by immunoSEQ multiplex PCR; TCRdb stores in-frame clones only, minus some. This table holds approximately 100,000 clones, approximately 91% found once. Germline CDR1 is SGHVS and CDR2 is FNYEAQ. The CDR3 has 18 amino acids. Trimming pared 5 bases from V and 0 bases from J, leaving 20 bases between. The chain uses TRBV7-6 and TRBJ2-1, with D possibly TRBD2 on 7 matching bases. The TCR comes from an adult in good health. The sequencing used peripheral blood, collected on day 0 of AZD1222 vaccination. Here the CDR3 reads CASSQRDTGLSSYNEQFF. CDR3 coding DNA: TGTGCCAGCAGCCAGCGGGACACCGGGCTGAGCTCCTACAATGAGCAGTTCTTC.